A selection of T cell receptor beta chains follows, all from one sample in a study of blood T cell repertoires in COVID-19. Using immunoSEQ multiplex PCR, the repertoire was profiled, and TCRdb retains in-frame clones only, with some absent. The repertoire includes more than 400,000 clones, around 85% of them detected once, and approximately 2.9% sits in the top ten. The sequenced sample was peripheral blood. These receptors were obtained from a human donor in a cohort sampled during active COVID-19. Each CDR3 is given with its conserved first and last residue. A D gene is named only where the DNA matches it firmly. Some rows have no size entry. The others give once, few or many, or a class for an expanded clone.

>TRBJ1-4|15|TRBV5-1|TRBD1|.
CASSLTGVTNEKLFF
TGCGCCAGCAGCCTAACAGGGGTGACTAATGAAAAACTGTTTTTT
>TRBJ1-5|15|TRBV21-1|.|.
CASSKRTGQGQPQHF
TGTGCCAGCAGCAAAAGGACAGGGCAGGGCCAGCCCCAGCATTTT
>TRBJ1-5|16|TRBV5-8|.|once
CASSDAIYRSSQPQHF
TGTGCCAGCAGCGATGCTATATACAGGTCGAGTCAGCCCCAGCATTTT
>TRBJ1-1|15|TRBV5-1|.|.
CASSLAGGARTEAFF
TGCGCCAGCAGCTTGGCCGGGGGGGCGCGTACTGAAGCTTTCTTT
>TRBJ1-1|13|TRBV24-1|.|.
CATSRGINTEAFF
TGTGCCACCAGTAGAGGGATTAACACTGAAGCTTTCTTT
>TRBJ2-5|17|TRBV6-2/TRBV6-3|TRBD2|.
CASSFKEGGPDRETQYF
TGTGCCAGCAGTTTTAAGGAGGGAGGGCCCGATAGAGAGACCCAGTACTTC
>TRBJ2-7|14|TRBV10-3|TRBD2|once
CAISEASGVYEQYF
TGTGCCATCAGTGAAGCTAGCGGGGTCTACGAGCAGTACTTC
>TRBJ2-7|14|TRBV2|TRBD1|.
CASSRQGAPYEQYF
TGTGCCAGCAGTAGACAGGGGGCTCCCTACGAGCAGTACTTC
>TRBJ2-7|14|TRBV11-2|TRBD1|.
CASSSNRGWYEQYF
TGTGCCAGCAGCTCGAACAGGGGTTGGTACGAGCAGTACTTC
>TRBJ2-3|17|TRBV4-3|TRBD2|.
CASSQDWASGRGDTQYF
TGCGCCAGCAGCCAAGATTGGGCTAGCGGGAGAGGAGATACGCAGTATTTT
>TRBJ2-1|16|TRBV9|TRBD2|.
CASSVGGGRVDNEQFF
TGTGCCAGCAGCGTCGGGGGCGGGAGGGTAGACAATGAGCAGTTCTTC
>TRBJ1-6|16|TRBV30|.|once
CACVRQGREQFSPLHF
TGTGCCTGTGTCCGCCAAGGGAGGGAGCAATTTTCACCCCTCCACTTT
>TRBJ2-7|11|TRBV30|.|.
CAWSVYDEQYF
TGTGCCTGGAGTGTCTACGACGAGCAGTACTTC
>TRBJ2-7|16|TRBV20-1|.|.
CSASNPMAGYLYEQYF
TGCAGTGCTAGTAACCCTATGGCGGGGTACCTCTACGAGCAGTACTTC
>TRBJ1-1|15|TRBV19|.|once
CASSFTGLGGTEAFF
TGTGCCAGTAGTTTCACGGGCCTCGGGGGAACTGAAGCTTTCTTT
>TRBJ1-1|13|TRBV14|.|once
CASRYSENTEAFF
TGTGCCAGCAGATACAGTGAGAACACTGAAGCTTTCTTT
>TRBJ2-3|18|TRBV18|TRBD2|.
CASSPPLAGGIGTDTQYF
TGTGCCAGCTCACCACCGCTAGCGGGAGGTATAGGCACAGATACGCAGTATTTT
>TRBJ2-1|15|TRBV7-3|TRBD2|.
CASSPLLAGGGEQFF
TGTGCCAGCAGCCCACTACTAGCGGGAGGGGGAGAACAGTTCTTC
>TRBJ1-2|13|TRBV3-1/TRBV3-2|.|.
CASSPVQASGYTF
TGTGCCAGCAGCCCGGTTCAGGCCTCTGGCTACACCTTC
>TRBJ1-1|13|TRBV29-1|TRBD1|once
CSVDRGGNTEAFF
TGCAGCGTGGACAGGGGGGGGAACACTGAAGCTTTCTTT
>TRBJ2-1|15|TRBV3-1/TRBV3-2|.|.
CASSQEALPYNEQFF
TGTGCCAGCAGCCAAGAGGCCCTCCCTTACAATGAGCAGTTCTTC
>TRBJ2-3|15|TRBV11-2|.|.
CASSLGGVRTDTQYF
TGTGCCAGCAGCTTAGGCGGAGTCCGCACAGATACGCAGTATTTT
>TRBJ2-1|12|TRBV12-3/TRBV12-4|.|few
CASSLAAAEQFF
TGTGCCAGCAGTTTAGCCGCCGCGGAGCAGTTCTTC
>TRBJ2-2|17|TRBV30|.|.
CACQSWATGVGTGELFF
TGTGCCTGTCAAAGCTGGGCGACCGGGGTGGGCACCGGGGAGCTGTTTTTT
>TRBJ2-1|13|TRBV2|TRBD2|.
CASSQRTRDEQFF
TGTGCCAGCAGTCAGCGGACTAGGGATGAGCAGTTCTTC
>TRBJ1-6|16|TRBV7-2|TRBD1|.
CASSSTGTGGGSPLHF
TGTGCCAGCAGCTCTACCGGGACAGGGGGAGGGTCACCCCTCCACTTT
>TRBJ2-5|14|TRBV6-5|TRBD2|.
CASRPSGGAETQYF
TGTGCCAGCAGACCTAGCGGGGGGGCAGAGACCCAGTACTTC
>TRBJ2-1|20|TRBV19|TRBD2|.
CASSSIPTGTSGSLSGEQFF
TGTGCCAGTAGTTCAATCCCTACCGGGACTAGCGGGAGTTTGAGTGGTGAGCAGTTCTTC
>TRBJ2-2|13|TRBV12-3/TRBV12-4|.|.
CASRSANTGELFF
TGTGCCAGCAGAAGCGCGAACACCGGGGAGCTGTTTTTT
>TRBJ2-1|14|TRBV11-3|TRBD2|.
CASSLGGSGDEQFF
TGTGCCAGCAGCTTAGGCGGGAGTGGGGATGAGCAGTTCTTC
>TRBJ1-1|17|TRBV23-1|TRBD1|.
CASRFGTGERDSAEAFF
TGCGCCAGCAGATTTGGGACAGGGGAAAGGGATTCGGCTGAAGCTTTCTTT
>TRBJ1-3|13|TRBV10-1|.|.
CASRDSSGNTIYF
TGCGCCAGCAGGGACAGCTCTGGAAACACCATATATTTT
>TRBJ1-1|11|TRBV5-1|.|.
CASRETGEAFF
TGCGCCAGCAGGGAGACTGGGGAGGCTTTCTTT